This T cell receptor beta chain originates from a study of read filtering for tumor transcriptome and immune sequencing. Study-wide background: Among patients, some 17 were male and approximately 15 female, aged about 40 to 90 (mean approximately 64).

This library used about 360 ng RNA and molecular barcoded adaptors spanning alpha/delta and beta/gamma chains. TCRdb reprocessed the reads with MiXCR, giving one entry per CDR3 protein. The sample contains 35,000 to 40,000 distinct CDR3 sequences, roughly an eighth of which appear only once. Bone marrow was sampled from every patient at the time of active disease. The sample comprised a population of CD138-negative cells sorted from bone marrow. This clonotype was sampled from a donor older than 35 with multiple myeloma.

CDR3 in amino acids: CSVGPAAGELFF. Here the CDR3 DNA reads TGCAGCGTTGGACCAGCAGCCGGGGAGCTGTTTTTT. The J gene is TRBJ2-2, the V gene TRBV29-1; no reliable D call. Deletions cut 4 bases from V and 6 bases from J, with 9 bases between. The CDR3 has 12 residues. CDR1 and CDR2 from the germline V gene are SQVTM and ANQGSEA.